A single sample gave rise to the 26 T cell receptor beta chains below, sequenced in a study of OX40 agonist ivuxolimab in advanced cancers. TCRdb keeps only in-frame clones here, not all; method: immunoSEQ multiplex PCR. The sample holds around 84,000 clones, approximately 80% seen once. The sample was CD4+ or CD8+ T cells sorted from blood, taken in a trial of the OX40 agonist ivuxolimab. The receptors shown here come from an adult with an advanced solid tumor such as melanoma, head and neck, liver or kidney cancer.

The chain couples TRBV2 to TRBJ2-7; D call uncertain. The CDR3 totals 12 residues. In germline, CDR1 is SNHLY, CDR2 FYNNEI. The V gene lost 9 bases and the J gene lost 5 bases, with 14 bases spanning the gap. This chain's CDR3 is CARKKLSHEQYF. DNA of the CDR3: TGTGCCAGGAAAAAGCTCTCGCACGAGCAGTACTTC.

This sequence joins TRBV5-4 and TRBJ2-3; 9 nucleotides align to TRBD2. The germline V gene has CDR1 SGHNT and CDR2 YYREEE (reference sequence). With 4 bases clipped from V and 13 bases from J, the junction kept 7 bases outside the gene matches. The CDR3 has 12 residues. Here the CDR3 DNA reads TGTGCCAGCAGCGGGACTAGCAAGGGGGAGTATTTT. It encodes CASSGTSKGEYF.

This rearrangement joins TRBV5-1 to TRBJ1-1, with D hard to call. The CDR3 is 13 residues long. V was shortened by 3 bases and J by 1 base, with 7 bases between the two germline ends. Germline assignment: CDR1 SGHRS and CDR2 YFSETQ. CDR3 nucleotide sequence: TGCGCCAGCAGCTACGATCAGAACACTGAAGCTTTCTTT. Translated: CASSYDQNTEAFF. The full variable domain, completed using reference TRBV5-1 and TRBJ1-1, is KAGVTQTPRYLIKTRGQQVTLSCSPISGHRSVSWYQQTPGQGLQFLFEYFSETQRNKGNFPGRFSGRQFSNSRSEMNVSTLELGDSALYLCASSYDQNTEAFFGQGTRLTVV.

The J gene is TRBJ2-3, the V gene TRBV9, with 8 nucleotides matching TRBD2. This CDR3 is built from 16 residues. Germline V gives CDR1 SGDLS, CDR2 YYNGEE. V lost 1 base, J lost 6 bases, and 10 bases stayed unmatched. Here the CDR3 DNA reads TGTGCCAGCAGCGTACTGTCAAGCGGGAGTATCGATACGCAGTATTTT. This gives the protein CASSVLSSGSIDTQYF.

The chain joins TRBV7-2 to TRBJ1-1; 8 nucleotides align to TRBD1. Unmatched junction bases numbered 7, after V lost 5 bases and J lost 5 bases. The CDR3 length is 14 residues. CDR1 and CDR2 (germline): SGHTA, FQGNSA. Here the CDR3 DNA reads TGTGCCAGCAGCCGACAGGGGAGTGGGACTGAAGCTTTCTTT. Amino acid sequence: CASSRQGSGTEAFF.

The chain joins TRBV10-3 to TRBJ1-3, with D hard to call. There are 17 residues in the CDR3. The germline V and J ends were trimmed by 0 bases and 4 bases, with 16 bases remaining between them. Germline V gene lookup returns CDR1 ENHRY and CDR2 SYGVKD. CDR3: CAISESGSGVPGNTIYF. CDR3 bases: TGTGCCATCAGTGAGTCGGGGTCAGGCGTACCGGGAAACACCATATATTTT.

V and J are TRBV27 and TRBJ2-7; a weak D match, TRBD1 (6 bases). With 2 bases removed from V and 1 base from J, the gap between germline ends came to 12 bases. CDR1 and CDR2 from the germline V gene are MNHEY and SMNVEV (reference sequence). The CDR3 extends over 15 amino acids. This CDR3 is CASSLTPTGSYEQYF. The CDR3 coding sequence is TGTGCCAGCAGTTTAACTCCGACAGGTTCCTACGAGCAGTACTTC.

The chain carries TRBV4-3 and TRBJ2-1, with unresolved D. There are 17 residues in the CDR3. Trimming removed 0 bases at V and 0 bases at J, with 12 bases between. CDR1 and CDR2 (germline): LGHNA, YSLEER. The CDR3 DNA is TGCGCCAGCAGCCAAGATCGTACAGTAAGCTCCTACAATGAGCAGTTCTTC. Encoded protein: CASSQDRTVSSYNEQFF.

V and J are TRBV15 and TRBJ2-3; D remains ambiguous. Germline-derived CDR1 and CDR2 are LNHNV and YYDKDF (reference sequence). V was trimmed by 2 bases and J by 2 bases, leaving 2 bases between them. This CDR3 region has 12 residues. This chain's CDR3 is CATSRPTDTQYF. DNA for the CDR3: TGTGCCACCAGCAGACCCACAGATACGCAGTATTTT. The full variable domain, in which reference TRBV15 and TRBJ2-3 provide the parts outside the CDR3, is DAMVIQNPRYQVTQFGKPVTLSCSQTLNHNVMYWYQQKSSQAPKLLFHYYDKDFNNEADTPDNFQSRRPNTSFCFLDIRSPGLGDTAMYLCATSRPTDTQYFGPGTRLTVL.

This sequence joins TRBV7-2 and TRBJ2-1; D remains ambiguous. CDR3 size: 16 residues. Germline V CDR1 and CDR2: SGHTA, FQGNSA. V dropped 1 base and J dropped 6 bases, with 16 bases sitting between them. CDR3 sequence reads: CASSLGFDRRVNEQFF. In DNA, the CDR3 is TGTGCCAGCAGCTTAGGGTTCGACCGTCGGGTCAATGAGCAGTTCTTC.

The chain has TRBV19 and TRBJ1-1, with TRBD1 as a possible D gene (6 bases). The V and J ends lost 8 bases and 1 base respectively, with 8 bases between them. The germline V gene has CDR1 LNHDA and CDR2 SQIVND (reference sequence). CDR3 length equals 12 residues. This CDR3 reads CASRTANTEAFF. CDR3 DNA sequence: TGTGCCAGTCGGACAGCGAACACTGAAGCTTTCTTT.

The rearrangement uses TRBV5-4 and TRBJ1-1; TRBD1 matches at 7 bases. CDR1 is SGHNT and CDR2 is YYREEE in the germline V gene (reference sequence). This CDR3 comprises 14 residues. After removal of 4 bases from V and 6 bases from J, the junction contained 9 bases not matched to a gene. The CDR3 coding sequence is TGTGCCAGCAGCACCCGGGACAGAGGGGCTGAAGCTTTCTTT. Its protein is CASSTRDRGAEAFF.

This rearrangement joins TRBV28 to TRBJ1-2, with TRBD1 identical over 12 bases. With 5 bases clipped from V and 8 bases from J, the junction kept 6 bases outside the gene matches. There are 14 residues in the CDR3. Germline CDR1 is MDHEN and CDR2 is SYDVKM. The CDR3 DNA reads TGTGCCAGCAGTACGGGACAGGGGGCTGCGGGCTACACCTTC. Translating gives CASSTGQGAAGYTF.

The V call is TRBV5-1, the J call TRBJ1-1; tentatively, D is TRBD1 (5 bases). The V end was cut by 3 bases, the J end by 3 bases, with 12 bases between. Looked up from germline, CDR1 is SGHRS and CDR2 is YFSETQ. The CDR3 sequence is 14 residues long. The chain's CDR3 is CASSSGVGDTEAFF. DNA for the CDR3: TGCGCCAGCAGCTCGGGGGTCGGGGACACTGAAGCTTTCTTT. The complete variable domain, with remaining parts taken from reference TRBV5-1 and TRBJ1-1, reads KAGVTQTPRYLIKTRGQQVTLSCSPISGHRSVSWYQQTPGQGLQFLFEYFSETQRNKGNFPGRFSGRQFSNSRSEMNVSTLELGDSALYLCASSSGVGDTEAFFGQGTRLTVV.

The chain employs TRBV5-3 and TRBJ2-3, with TRBD2 matching over 9 bases. TRBV5-3 is marked as an open reading frame, function uncertain. V was pared by 0 bases and J by 2 bases, with 4 bases of the junction left unmatched. The CDR3 extends over 16 amino acids. The DNA of the CDR3 is TGTGCCAGAAGCTTGGCGCTAGCGGGAATCACAGATACGCAGTATTTT. Its translation is CARSLALAGITDTQYF.

This chain connects TRBV10-3 to TRBJ2-2, with 9 bases identical to TRBD2. The junction had 7 bases not matched to a gene; V was cut back by 5 bases and J by 3 bases. The germline V gene has CDR1 ENHRY and CDR2 SYGVKD. The CDR3 has 16 residues. CDR3 bases: TGTGCCATCAGTCCGCGGGGGGGAAGGGACACCGGGGAGCTGTTTTTT. Its translation: CAISPRGGRDTGELFF.

The V gene is TRBV28, the J gene TRBJ1-1; possibly TRBD1 for D (5 bases). CDR3 length: 13 amino acids. Trimming pared 7 bases from V and 5 bases from J, leaving 14 bases between. Germline V CDR1 and CDR2: MDHEN, SYDVKM. In DNA form, the CDR3 reads TGTGCCAGCATCAGGGAAAGGAGGACTGAAGCTTTCTTT. Translating it yields CASIRERRTEAFF.

The chain links TRBV27 to TRBJ1-6; possibly TRBD1 for D (5 bases). Trimming shortened V by 4 bases and J by 7 bases, and 11 bases separated the two germline ends. The CDR3 runs 14 residues. Germline CDR1 MNHEY, CDR2 SMNVEV (reference sequence). CDR3: CASSYEGRNSPLHF. CDR3 DNA sequence: TGTGCCAGCAGTTATGAGGGGCGGAATTCACCCCTCCACTTT.

V usage is TRBV7-2 and J usage is TRBJ2-7, with unresolved D. The CDR3 loop spans 12 amino acids. With 5 bases removed from V and 3 bases from J, the gap between germline ends came to 8 bases. The germline V gene has CDR1 SGHTA and CDR2 FQGNSA. The CDR3 DNA sequence: TGTGCCAGCAGCCCTGGGCGCTACGAGCAGTACTTC. It encodes CASSPGRYEQYF.

The gene calls are TRBV9 and TRBJ1-2; D is ambiguous. In germline, CDR1 is SGDLS, CDR2 YYNGEE. V lost 0 bases and J 2 bases, leaving 11 bases between the germline ends. The CDR3 extends over 15 amino acids. The CDR3 loop is CASSVGGRENYGYTF. The DNA of the CDR3 is TGTGCCAGCAGCGTAGGCGGGCGGGAGAACTATGGCTACACCTTC. Filled out from reference TRBV9 and TRBJ1-2, the complete variable domain reads DSGVTQTPKHLITATGQRVTLRCSPRSGDLSVYWYQQSLDQGLQFLIQYYNGEERAKGNILERFSAQQFPDLHSELNLSSLELGDSALYFCASSVGGRENYGYTFGSGTRLTVV.

The gene calls are TRBV18 and TRBJ2-1; 10 bases fit TRBD2. CDR1 is KGHSH and CDR2 is LQKENI in the germline V gene. This CDR3 spans 17 amino acids. The trim removed 0 bases at V and 3 bases at J, leaving 5 bases unmatched. The CDR3 spells CASSPPGLAGDYNEQFF. The CDR3 DNA reads as TGTGCCAGCTCACCACCGGGGCTAGCGGGAGACTACAATGAGCAGTTCTTC.

The CDR3 DNA reads TGTGCCACCAGCAGATTTAGCGGGTCTGAGGAGCAGTTCTTC. It is translated as CATSRFSGSEEQFF. The genes are TRBV15 and TRBJ2-1; TRBD2 agrees at 7 bases. This CDR3 is 14 amino acids long. CDR1 is LNHNV, CDR2 YYDKDF, per germline (reference sequence). V shed 2 bases and J 10 bases; nucleotides not matched to a gene: 8.

This clone was detected once. The gene calls are TRBV5-5 and TRBJ2-7, with D possibly called TRBD1 or TRBD2 (5 bases each). Looked up from germline, CDR1 is SGHKS and CDR2 is YYEKEE (reference sequence). This CDR3 contains 13 residues. V lost 1 base and J 3 bases, leaving 8 bases between the germline ends. CDR3 DNA sequence: TGTGCCAGCAGCTTGTCTGGGGGCTACGAGCAGTACTTC. Translated, it gives CASSLSGGYEQYF.

This chain connects TRBV5-1 to TRBJ1-1; D ambiguous. V shed 3 bases and J shed 6 bases, with 15 bases lying between them. The CDR3 covers 14 residues. CDR1 SGHRS and CDR2 YFSETQ come from the germline V gene. The CDR3 sequence is CASSSSLGVAEAFF. The CDR3 DNA reads TGCGCCAGCAGCTCCTCCCTTGGGGTCGCTGAAGCTTTCTTT.

The V and J genes are TRBV27 and TRBJ1-3; tentative D call: TRBD1 (5 bases). The CDR3 is 15 residues long. The germline V gene encodes CDR1 MNHEY and CDR2 SMNVEV (reference sequence). V dropped 6 bases and J dropped 0 bases, with 12 bases sitting between them. CDR3 nucleotides: TGTGCCAGCAGACCGATGGGGGGCTCTGGAAACACCATATATTTT. It translates to CASRPMGGSGNTIYF.

This chain uses TRBV2 with TRBJ1-2; D gene uncertain. V gave up 10 bases and J gave up 6 bases, with 15 bases separating them. CDR3 length: 12 residues. Germline CDR1 reads SNHLY; CDR2 reads FYNNEI. CDR3 residues: CANQRETNGYTF. In DNA form, the CDR3 reads TGTGCCAACCAGAGGGAGACAAATGGCTACACCTTC.